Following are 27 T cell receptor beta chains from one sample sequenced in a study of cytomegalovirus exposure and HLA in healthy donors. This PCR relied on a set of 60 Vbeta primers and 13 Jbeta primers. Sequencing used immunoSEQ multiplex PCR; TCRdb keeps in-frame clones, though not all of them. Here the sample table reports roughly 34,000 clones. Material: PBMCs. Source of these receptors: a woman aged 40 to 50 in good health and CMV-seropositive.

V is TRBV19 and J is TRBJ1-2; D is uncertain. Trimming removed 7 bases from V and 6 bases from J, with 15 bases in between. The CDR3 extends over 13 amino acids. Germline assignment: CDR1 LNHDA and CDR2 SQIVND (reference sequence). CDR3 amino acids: CASKVKEGHGYTF. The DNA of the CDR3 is TGTGCCAGTAAAGTAAAGGAGGGTCATGGCTACACCTTC.

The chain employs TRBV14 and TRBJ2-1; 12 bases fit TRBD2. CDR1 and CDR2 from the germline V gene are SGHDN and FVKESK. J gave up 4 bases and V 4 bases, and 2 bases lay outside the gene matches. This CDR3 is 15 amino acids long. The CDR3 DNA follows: TGTGCCAGCAGCCGACTAGCGGGAGCATACAATGAGCAGTTCTTC. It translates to CASSRLAGAYNEQFF. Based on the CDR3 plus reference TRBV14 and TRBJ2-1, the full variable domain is EAGVTQFPSHSVIEKGQTVTLRCDPISGHDNLYWYRRVMGKEIKFLLHFVKESKQDESGMPNNRFLAERTGGTYSTLKVQPAELEDSGVYFCASSRLAGAYNEQFFGPGTRLTVL.

The DNA for the CDR3 is TGTGCCAGCAGCGAGGAGAGCTCCTACAATGAGCAGTTCTTC. This codes for CASSEESSYNEQFF. V is TRBV9 and J is TRBJ2-1; no clear D gene. V gave up 3 bases and J gave up 0 bases, with 7 bases separating them. CDR3 length: 14 residues. Germline V lookup: CDR1 SGDLS, CDR2 YYNGEE.

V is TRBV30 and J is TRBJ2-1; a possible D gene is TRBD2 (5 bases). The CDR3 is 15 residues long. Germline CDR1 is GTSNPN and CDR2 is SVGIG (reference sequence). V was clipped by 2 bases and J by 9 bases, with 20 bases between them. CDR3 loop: CAWSPSWAPGGEQFF. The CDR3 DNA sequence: TGTGCCTGGAGTCCTTCTTGGGCGCCAGGAGGTGAGCAGTTCTTC.

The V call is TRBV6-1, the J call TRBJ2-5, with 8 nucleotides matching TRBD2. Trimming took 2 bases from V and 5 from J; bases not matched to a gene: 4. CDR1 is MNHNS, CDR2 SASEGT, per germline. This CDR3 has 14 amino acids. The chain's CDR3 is CASSELGLDETQYF. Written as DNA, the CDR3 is TGTGCCAGCAGTGAACTGGGACTAGACGAGACCCAGTACTTC.

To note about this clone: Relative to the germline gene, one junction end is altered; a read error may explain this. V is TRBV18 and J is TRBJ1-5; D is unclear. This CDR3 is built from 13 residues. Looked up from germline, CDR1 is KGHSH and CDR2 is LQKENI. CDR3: CASSPRKEIFPDF. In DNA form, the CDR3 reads TGTGCCAGCTCACCTCGTAAAGAAATTTTTCCGGATTTT.

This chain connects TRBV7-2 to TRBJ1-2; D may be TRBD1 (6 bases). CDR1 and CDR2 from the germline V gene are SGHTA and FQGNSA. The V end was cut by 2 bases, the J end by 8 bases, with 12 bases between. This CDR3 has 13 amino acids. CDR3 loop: CASSLQGQGGYTF. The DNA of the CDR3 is TGTGCCAGCAGCTTACAGGGGCAAGGGGGCTACACCTTC.

CDR3 bases: TGTGCCAGCAGCCCGAGTCTAGCGACAGCCTACGAGCAGTACTTC. Protein product: CASSPSLATAYEQYF. This chain links TRBV7-9 with TRBJ2-7; a possible D gene is TRBD2 (6 bases). Trimming stripped 5 bases from V and 2 bases from J, with 16 bases between. The germline V gene has CDR1 SEHNR and CDR2 FQNEAQ (reference sequence). This CDR3 contains 15 residues.

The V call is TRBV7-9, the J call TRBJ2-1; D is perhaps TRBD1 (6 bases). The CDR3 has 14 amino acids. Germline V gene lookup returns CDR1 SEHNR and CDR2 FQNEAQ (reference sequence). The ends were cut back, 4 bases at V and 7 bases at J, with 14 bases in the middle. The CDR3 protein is CASSWADRPNEQFF. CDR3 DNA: TGTGCCAGCAGCTGGGCGGACAGACCTAATGAGCAGTTCTTC.

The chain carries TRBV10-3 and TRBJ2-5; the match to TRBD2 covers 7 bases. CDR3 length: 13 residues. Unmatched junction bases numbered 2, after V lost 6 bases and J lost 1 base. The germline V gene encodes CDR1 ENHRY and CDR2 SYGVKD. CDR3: CAIRGLTQETQYF. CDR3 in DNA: TGTGCCATCAGGGGACTAACCCAAGAGACCCAGTACTTC.

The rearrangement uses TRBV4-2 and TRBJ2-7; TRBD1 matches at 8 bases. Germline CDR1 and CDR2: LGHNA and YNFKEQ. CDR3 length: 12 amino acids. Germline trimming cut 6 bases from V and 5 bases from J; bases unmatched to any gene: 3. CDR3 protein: CASSTTGDEQYF. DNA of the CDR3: TGTGCCAGCAGTACGACAGGGGACGAGCAGTACTTC.

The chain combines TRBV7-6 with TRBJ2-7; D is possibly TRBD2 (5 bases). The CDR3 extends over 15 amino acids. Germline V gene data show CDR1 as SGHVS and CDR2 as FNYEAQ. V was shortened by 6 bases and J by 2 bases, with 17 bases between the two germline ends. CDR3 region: CASRERTGIPYEQYF. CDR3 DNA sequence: TGTGCCAGCAGGGAACGGACCGGGATCCCCTACGAGCAGTACTTC.

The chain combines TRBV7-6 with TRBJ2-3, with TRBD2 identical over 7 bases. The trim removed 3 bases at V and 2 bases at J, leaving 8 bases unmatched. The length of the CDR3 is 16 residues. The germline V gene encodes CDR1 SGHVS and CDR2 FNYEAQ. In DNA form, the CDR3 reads TGTGCCAGCAGCTTTCTAGCGGAATCCTACACAGATACGCAGTATTTT. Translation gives CASSFLAESYTDTQYF.

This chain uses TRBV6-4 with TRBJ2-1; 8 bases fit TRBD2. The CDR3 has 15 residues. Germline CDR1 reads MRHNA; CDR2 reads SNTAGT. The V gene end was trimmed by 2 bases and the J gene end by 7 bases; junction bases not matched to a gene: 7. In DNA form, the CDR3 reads TGTGCCAGCAGTGACAGCGGGAGCCCCAGGAATGAGCAGTTCTTC. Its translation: CASSDSGSPRNEQFF.

CDR3 sequence: CASSLTGTVSEQYF. DNA for the CDR3: TGTGCCAGCAGCCTCACCGGGACAGTGAGTGAGCAGTACTTC. The chain uses TRBV6-1 and TRBJ2-7; TRBD1 matches at 7 bases. Losses at the gene ends were 6 bases for V and 7 bases for J; bases not matched to a gene: 12. The CDR3 has 14 amino acids. Looked up from germline, CDR1 is MNHNS and CDR2 is SASEGT.

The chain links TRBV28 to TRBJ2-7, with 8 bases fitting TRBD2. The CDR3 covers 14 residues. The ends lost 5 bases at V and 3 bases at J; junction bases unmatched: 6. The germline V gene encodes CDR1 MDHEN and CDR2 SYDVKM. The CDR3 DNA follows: TGTGCCAGCAGTCCGGGACTAGGGAGCTACGAGCAGTACTTC. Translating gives CASSPGLGSYEQYF.

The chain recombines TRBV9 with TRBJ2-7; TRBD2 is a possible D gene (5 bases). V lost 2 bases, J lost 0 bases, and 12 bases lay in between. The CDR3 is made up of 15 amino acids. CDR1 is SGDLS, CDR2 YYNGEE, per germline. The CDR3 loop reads CASSVFAGSSYEQYF. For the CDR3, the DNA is TGTGCCAGCAGCGTCTTCGCGGGTAGCTCCTACGAGCAGTACTTC.

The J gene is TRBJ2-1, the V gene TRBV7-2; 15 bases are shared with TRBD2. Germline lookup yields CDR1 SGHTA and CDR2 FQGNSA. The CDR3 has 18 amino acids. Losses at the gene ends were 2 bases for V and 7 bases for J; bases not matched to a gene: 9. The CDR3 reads CASSLRTSGRALGNEQFF. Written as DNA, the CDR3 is TGTGCCAGCAGCTTAAGGACTAGCGGGAGGGCCCTCGGGAATGAGCAGTTCTTC.

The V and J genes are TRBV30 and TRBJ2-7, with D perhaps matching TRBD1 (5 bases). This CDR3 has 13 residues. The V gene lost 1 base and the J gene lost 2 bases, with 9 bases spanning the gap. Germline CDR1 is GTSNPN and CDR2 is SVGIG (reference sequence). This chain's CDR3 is CAWSGKGTYEQYF. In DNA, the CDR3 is TGTGCCTGGAGTGGTAAGGGGACCTACGAGCAGTACTTC.

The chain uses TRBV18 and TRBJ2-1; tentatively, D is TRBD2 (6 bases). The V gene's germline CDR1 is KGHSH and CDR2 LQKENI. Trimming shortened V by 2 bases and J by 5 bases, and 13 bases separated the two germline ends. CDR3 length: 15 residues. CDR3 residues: CASSPGRDLDNEQFF. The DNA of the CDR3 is TGTGCCAGCTCACCAGGGCGGGACCTCGACAATGAGCAGTTCTTC. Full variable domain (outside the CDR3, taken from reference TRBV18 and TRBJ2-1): NAGVMQNPRHLVRRRGQEARLRCSPMKGHSHVYWYRQLPEEGLKFMVYLQKENIIDESGMPKERFSAEFPKEGPSILRIQQVVRGDSAAYFCASSPGRDLDNEQFFGPGTRLTVL.

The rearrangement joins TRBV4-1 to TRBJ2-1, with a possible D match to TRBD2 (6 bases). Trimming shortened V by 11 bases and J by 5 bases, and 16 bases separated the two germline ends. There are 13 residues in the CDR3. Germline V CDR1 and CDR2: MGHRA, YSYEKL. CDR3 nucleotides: TGCGCCTCGGCAGGGAGGTCCGACAATGAGCAGTTCTTC. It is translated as CASAGRSDNEQFF.

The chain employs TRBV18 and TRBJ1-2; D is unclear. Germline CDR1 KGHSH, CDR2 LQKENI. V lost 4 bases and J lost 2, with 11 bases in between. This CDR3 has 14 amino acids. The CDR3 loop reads CASSQESSNYGYTF. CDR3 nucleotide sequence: TGTGCCAGCTCACAGGAGTCTTCCAACTATGGCTACACCTTC.

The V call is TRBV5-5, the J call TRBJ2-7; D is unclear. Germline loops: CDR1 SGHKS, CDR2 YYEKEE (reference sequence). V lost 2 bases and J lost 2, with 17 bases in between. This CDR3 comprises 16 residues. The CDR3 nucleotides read TGTGCCAGCAGCTTTCGTGCGGCACTTACCCCCTACGAGCAGTACTTC. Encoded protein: CASSFRAALTPYEQYF.

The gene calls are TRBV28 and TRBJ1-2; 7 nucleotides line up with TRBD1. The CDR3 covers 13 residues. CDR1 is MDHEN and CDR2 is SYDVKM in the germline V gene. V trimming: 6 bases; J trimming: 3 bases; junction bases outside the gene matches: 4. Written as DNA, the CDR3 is TGTGCCAGCAGACTACAGGGGTACTATGGCTACACCTTC. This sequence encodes CASRLQGYYGYTF.

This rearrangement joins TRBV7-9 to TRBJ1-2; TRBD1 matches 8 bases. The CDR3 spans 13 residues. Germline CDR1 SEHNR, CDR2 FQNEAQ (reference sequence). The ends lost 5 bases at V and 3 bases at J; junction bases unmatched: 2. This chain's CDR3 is CASSATGDYGYTF. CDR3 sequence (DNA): TGTGCCAGCAGCGCGACAGGGGACTATGGCTACACCTTC.

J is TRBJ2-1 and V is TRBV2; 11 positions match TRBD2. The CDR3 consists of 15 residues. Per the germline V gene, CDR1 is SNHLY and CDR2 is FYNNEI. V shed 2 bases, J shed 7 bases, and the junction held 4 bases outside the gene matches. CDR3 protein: CASSELTSGDNEQFF. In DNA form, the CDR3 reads TGTGCCAGCAGTGAACTGACTAGCGGGGATAATGAGCAGTTCTTC.

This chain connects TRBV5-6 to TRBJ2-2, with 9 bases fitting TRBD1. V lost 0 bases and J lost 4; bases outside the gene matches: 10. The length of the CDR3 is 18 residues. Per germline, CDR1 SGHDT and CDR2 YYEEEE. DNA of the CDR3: TGTGCCAGCAGCTTGGTGGGGCTTACAGGGGGCCGCACCGGGGAGCTGTTTTTT. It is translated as CASSLVGLTGGRTGELFF.